Presented here are 29 T cell receptor beta chains from one specimen sequenced in a study of cytomegalovirus exposure and HLA in healthy donors. Researchers ran the PCR with 60 Vbeta and 13 Jbeta primers. Only in-frame clones appear in the TCRdb table, and some are missing; sequencing was by immunoSEQ multiplex PCR. This table has roughly 200,000 clones, just under 85% appearing once. The sample taken for sequencing was PBMCs. Every receptor here comes from a woman aged 35 to 49 in good health and CMV-seronegative.

The chain is built from TRBV9 and TRBJ2-1, with a possible D match to TRBD1 (6 bases). CDR3 size: 17 residues. V shed 1 base and J shed 3 bases, with 17 bases lying between them. CDR1 and CDR2 (germline): SGDLS, YYNGEE. The CDR3 coding sequence is TGTGCCAGCAGCGTAACCTACCGGACCAGGGGCTACAATGAGCAGTTCTTC. Its translation is CASSVTYRTRGYNEQFF.

V gene TRBV10-3 combines with J gene TRBJ1-6; 7 nucleotides agree with TRBD1. V shed 6 bases and J 9 bases; nucleotides not matched to a gene: 8. Germline CDR1 reads ENHRY; CDR2 reads SYGVKD. The CDR3 is 14 amino acids. In DNA, the CDR3 is TGTGCCATCAGCGGGACAGCGTACAGTTCACCCCTCCACTTT. It specifies CAISGTAYSSPLHF.

The chain uses TRBV9 and TRBJ1-1, with D hard to call. Trimming pared 3 bases from V and 2 bases from J, leaving 14 bases between. In germline, CDR1 is SGDLS, CDR2 YYNGEE. The CDR3 spans 15 residues. The CDR3 spells CASSALHTFNTEAFF. CDR3 nucleotide sequence: TGTGCCAGCAGCGCCCTCCACACATTCAACACTGAAGCTTTCTTT.

The chain joins TRBV19 to TRBJ2-7; 7 bases map to TRBD1. Losses at the gene ends were 4 bases for V and 1 base for J; bases not matched to a gene: 7. The CDR3 runs to 15 residues. The germline V gene has CDR1 LNHDA and CDR2 SQIVND (reference sequence). The CDR3 loop is CASSSPGQSSYEQYF. The CDR3 DNA reads as TGTGCCAGTAGTAGTCCGGGACAGTCGTCCTACGAGCAGTACTTC.

This clone was detected only a few times. This chain links TRBV6-1 with TRBJ1-3; the D is unclear. This CDR3 has 16 amino acids. Germline-derived CDR1 and CDR2 are MNHNS and SASEGT. V lost 2 bases and J 2 bases, leaving 13 bases between the germline ends. As DNA, the CDR3 is TGTGCCAGCAGTGAATTCGGGAGGGTAACTGGAAACACCATATATTTT. This encodes CASSEFGRVTGNTIYF.

The chain combines TRBV15 with TRBJ1-5, with a tentative D call TRBD1 (5 bases). V shed 1 base and J shed 5 bases, with 15 bases lying between them. Germline values: CDR1 LNHNV, CDR2 YYDKDF (reference sequence). The CDR3 extends over 16 amino acids. The CDR3 here is CATSRAGQGEDQPQHF. The DNA for the CDR3 is TGTGCCACCAGCAGAGCTGGGCAGGGCGAAGATCAGCCCCAGCATTTT.

V usage is TRBV6-5 and J usage is TRBJ1-1; D possibly corresponds to TRBD1 (5 bases). This CDR3 spans 15 amino acids. V lost 2 bases to trimming and J lost 4 bases, with 14 bases between them. Germline values: CDR1 MNHEY, CDR2 SVGAGI. The CDR3 region has the DNA TGTGCCAGCAGTTACGGACACCCCGAAAGCACTGAAGCTTTCTTT. As protein: CASSYGHPESTEAFF.

This clone was counted between two and nine times. The chain has TRBV25-1 and TRBJ1-3, with no clear D. The germline V gene encodes CDR1 MGHDK and CDR2 SYGVNS. The length of the CDR3 is 14 residues. V was shortened by 0 bases and J by 6 bases, with 9 bases between the two germline ends. CDR3 residues: CASSEYLETNTIYF. The CDR3 DNA reads as TGTGCCAGCAGTGAATATTTGGAGACAAACACCATATATTTT.

The sample holds one count of this clone. CDR3 region: CASSSGGLDTEAFF. DNA of the CDR3: TGTGCCAGCAGCTCGGGGGGGCTTGACACTGAAGCTTTCTTT. V is TRBV11-3 and J is TRBJ1-1, with D perhaps TRBD1 (6 bases). Trimming took 4 bases from V and 3 from J, leaving 12 bases between them. Germline CDR1 and CDR2: SGHNT and YENEEA. There are 14 residues in the CDR3.

This chain uses TRBV6-1 with TRBJ1-4; TRBD1 is a possible D gene (5 bases). With 6 bases removed from V and 8 bases from J, the gap between germline ends came to 16 bases. From germline, CDR1 is MNHNS and CDR2 SASEGT. This CDR3 is 14 amino acids long. The CDR3 region is CASRIQEGYEKLFF. CDR3 DNA sequence: TGTGCCAGCAGAATACAGGAAGGTTACGAAAAACTGTTTTTT.

The genes are TRBV5-8 and TRBJ1-1; 7 bases match TRBD1. The length of the CDR3 is 13 residues. Per germline, CDR1 SGHTS and CDR2 YDEGEE. V was clipped by 5 bases and J by 9 bases; unmatched bases: 10. As DNA, the CDR3 is TGTGCCAGCAGAAGAGGGACAGCGATTCAAGCTTTCTTT. This codes for CASRRGTAIQAFF.

This clone appeared once. The chain recombines TRBV5-1 with TRBJ2-7; tentatively, D is TRBD1 (6 bases). Between the trimmed V and J ends, which lost 0 bases and 6 bases, there was a span of 13 bases. The CDR3 has 14 amino acids. CDR1 is SGHRS and CDR2 is YFSETQ in the germline V gene. CDR3 loop: CASSLGRGFVEQYF. The CDR3 DNA reads as TGCGCCAGCAGCTTGGGCAGGGGATTTGTCGAGCAGTACTTC.

The rearrangement uses TRBV2 and TRBJ2-5; 11 nucleotides align to TRBD2. Germline trimming cut 2 bases from V and 4 bases from J; bases unmatched to any gene: 3. Per germline, CDR1 SNHLY and CDR2 FYNNEI. CDR3 length equals 15 residues. CDR3 DNA: TGTGCCAGCAGTGAAATAGCGGGGGGGCGAGAGACCCAGTACTTC. Amino acids: CASSEIAGGRETQYF.

The genes are TRBV5-5 and TRBJ1-1, with D possibly TRBD1 on 5 matching bases. Trimming shortened V by 1 base and J by 0 bases, and 13 bases separated the two germline ends. CDR1 is SGHKS and CDR2 is YYEKEE in the germline V gene (reference sequence). The CDR3 has 16 amino acids. CDR3 protein: CASSLQTGAMNTEAFF. Here the CDR3 DNA reads TGTGCCAGCAGCTTGCAAACAGGAGCAATGAACACTGAAGCTTTCTTT.

V usage is TRBV15 and J usage is TRBJ2-2; TRBD1 matches at 7 bases. The germline V gene has CDR1 LNHNV and CDR2 YYDKDF (reference sequence). This CDR3 comprises 14 residues. V lost 8 bases and J lost 2; bases outside the gene matches: 5. The CDR3 DNA reads TGTGCCACCTCCAGGGGGACAAACACCGGGGAGCTGTTTTTT. It specifies CATSRGTNTGELFF. Looking up the rest from reference TRBV15 and TRBJ2-2 gives the full variable domain: DAMVIQNPRYQVTQFGKPVTLSCSQTLNHNVMYWYQQKSSQAPKLLFHYYDKDFNNEADTPDNFQSRRPNTSFCFLDIRSPGLGDTAMYLCATSRGTNTGELFFGEGSRLTVL.

The chain links TRBV5-4 to TRBJ1-4; 8 bases agree with TRBD1. The CDR3 covers 15 residues. Looked up from germline, CDR1 is SGHNT and CDR2 is YYREEE (reference sequence). J was trimmed by 8 bases and V by 0 bases; bases with no gene match: 6. Written as DNA, the CDR3 is TGTGCCAGCAGCTTGGCCGGACAGGGACACGAAAAACTGTTTTTT. This codes for CASSLAGQGHEKLFF.

V and J are TRBV30 and TRBJ2-7; no clear D gene. Germline V gives CDR1 GTSNPN, CDR2 SVGIG (reference sequence). With 2 bases removed from V and 2 bases from J, the gap between germline ends came to 19 bases. The CDR3 consists of 16 residues. CDR3 region: CAWSNIGTVGTYEQYF. The CDR3 bases are TGTGCCTGGAGTAATATCGGAACAGTTGGAACCTACGAGCAGTACTTC.

There are a few counts of this clone. This chain links TRBV6-1 with TRBJ1-2; D gene ambiguous. Looked up from germline, CDR1 is MNHNS and CDR2 is SASEGT. This CDR3 has 13 amino acids. Trimming cost V 3 bases and J 3 bases, with 8 bases left between them. The CDR3: CASSDGRYYGYTF. The CDR3 DNA reads TGTGCCAGCAGTGACGGCAGGTACTATGGCTACACCTTC.

The V and J genes are TRBV6-6 and TRBJ1-2, with D unclear. Germline-derived CDR1 and CDR2 are MNHNY and SVGAGI (reference sequence). V lost 5 bases, J lost 6 bases, and 10 bases lay in between. This CDR3 region has 12 residues. CDR3 in amino acids: CASSQRRDGYTF. The CDR3 region has the DNA TGTGCCAGCAGTCAAAGGAGGGATGGCTACACCTTC.

The rearrangement uses TRBV27 and TRBJ1-1, with D unresolved. V was cut by 3 bases and J by 4 bases, with 9 bases left in between. Per the germline V gene, CDR1 is MNHEY and CDR2 is SMNVEV (reference sequence). The CDR3 consists of 13 residues. The CDR3 nucleotides read TGTGCCAGCAGTTTTGGTCGGGTCACTGAAGCTTTCTTT. It is translated as CASSFGRVTEAFF.

In its sample, this clone was seen once. The J gene is TRBJ2-1, the V gene TRBV27; D ambiguous. The germline V gene has CDR1 MNHEY and CDR2 SMNVEV (reference sequence). V was trimmed by 2 bases and J by 7 bases, leaving 9 bases between them. The CDR3 is 13 residues long. The CDR3 region has the DNA TGTGCCAGCAGTTTACCTCCCGGTAATGAGCAGTTCTTC. Translated, it gives CASSLPPGNEQFF.

This clone was picked up a small number of times. This chain links TRBV6-1 with TRBJ2-3; no firm D call. Trimming stripped 3 bases from V and 5 bases from J, with 15 bases between. From germline, CDR1 is MNHNS and CDR2 SASEGT. CDR3 size: 15 residues. The CDR3 sequence is CASSEQSGSGDTQYF. CDR3 sequence (DNA): TGTGCCAGCAGTGAGCAATCGGGTTCTGGAGATACGCAGTATTTT.

This clone was observed a handful of times. The chain uses TRBV4-3 and TRBJ2-7; D unresolved. The CDR3 has 13 residues. Germline values: CDR1 LGHNA, CDR2 YSLEER. The V end lost 1 base, the J end lost 4 bases, and 8 bases lay between the germline ends. The CDR3 DNA sequence: TGCGCCAGCAGCCAAGTTCACGGTTACGAGCAGTACTTC. It specifies CASSQVHGYEQYF.

The chain joins TRBV7-8 to TRBJ1-6, with unresolved D. This CDR3 has 15 amino acids. Trimming cost V 1 base and J 7 bases, with 11 bases left between them. Germline V lookup: CDR1 SGHVS, CDR2 FQNEAQ. The CDR3 nucleotides are TGTGCCAGCAGCTTAGGGAGTTTGGTAAATTCACCCCTCCACTTT. Protein: CASSLGSLVNSPLHF.

There are a few counts of this clone. The rearrangement joins TRBV6-4 to TRBJ1-1; D is unresolved. The CDR3 spans 13 residues. Germline V gene sequence: CDR1 MRHNA, CDR2 SNTAGT. V was clipped by 5 bases and J by 1 base, with 8 bases between them. In DNA, the CDR3 is TGTGCCAGCAGTACAGATACGAACACTGAAGCTTTCTTT. Its protein is CASSTDTNTEAFF.

The chain couples TRBV2 to TRBJ2-5, with D unresolved. The CDR3 extends over 17 amino acids. The germline CDR1 and CDR2 sequences are SNHLY and FYNNEI. Trimming shortened V by 6 bases and J by 5 bases, and 25 bases separated the two germline ends. CDR3 amino acids: CASRSWRSSEPRETQYF. CDR3 nucleotides: TGTGCCAGCAGGTCATGGCGGTCATCCGAGCCGCGGGAGACCCAGTACTTC.

This clone has a single count. V is TRBV19 and J is TRBJ1-2; D unresolved. There are 15 residues in the CDR3. The V gene's germline CDR1 is LNHDA and CDR2 SQIVND (reference sequence). V lost 7 bases and J lost 6, with 21 bases in between. The CDR3 here is CASTASGSPRDGYTF. The CDR3 DNA is TGTGCCAGTACCGCTTCGGGGTCCCCGAGGGATGGCTACACCTTC.

This clone was found once. The chain joins TRBV5-1 to TRBJ2-2; D may be TRBD1 (6 bases). The CDR3 totals 15 residues. The V end was cut by 7 bases, the J end by 1 base, with 14 bases between. In germline, CDR1 is SGHRS, CDR2 YFSETQ. DNA of the CDR3: TGCGCCAGCCGCGACCCACAGGGGAACACCGGGGAGCTGTTTTTT. Translating it yields CASRDPQGNTGELFF.

The V gene is TRBV7-2, the J gene TRBJ2-1; 8 nucleotides line up with TRBD2. The CDR3 loop spans 17 amino acids. V dropped 5 bases and J dropped 0; count of bases not matched to a gene: 9. CDR1 SGHTA and CDR2 FQGNSA come from the germline V gene. CDR3 nucleotides: TGTGCCAGCAGCCTGGACGGGGGGGCGAGCTCCTACAATGAGCAGTTCTTC. Its protein is CASSLDGGASSYNEQFF.